This TCR beta chain originates from a study of CD8 T cells in ankylosing spondylitis. Study-wide results and limits: Roughly eight highly homologous variants made up a TCR beta motif that seemed to typify ankylosing spondylitis blood. Researchers reportedly found disease-linked clones significantly enriched in matched ankylosing spondylitis synovial fluid.

TCRdb reprocessed the 5' RACE reads via MiXCR and lists one record per CDR3 protein. The table has under 150,000 distinct CDR3 sequences, under 20% seen once. Germline CDR1 is LGHDT and CDR2 is YNNKEL (reference sequence). The CDR3 runs to 16 residues. Notes on this clonotype: Its antigen is as yet unknown. A read error may account for a junction end that differs from germline.

V and J are TRBV3-1 and TRBJ2-1, with 7 bases identical to TRBD2. This receptor was taken from a male donor with ankylosing spondylitis. The sequenced sample consisted of blood, either unsorted or a sorted T cell fraction (not recorded which). The CDR3 nucleotides read TGTGCCAGTAGCCAAGTCCTAGCGGACTCCTACAATGAGCAGTTCTTC. It translates to CASSQVLADSYNEQFF.